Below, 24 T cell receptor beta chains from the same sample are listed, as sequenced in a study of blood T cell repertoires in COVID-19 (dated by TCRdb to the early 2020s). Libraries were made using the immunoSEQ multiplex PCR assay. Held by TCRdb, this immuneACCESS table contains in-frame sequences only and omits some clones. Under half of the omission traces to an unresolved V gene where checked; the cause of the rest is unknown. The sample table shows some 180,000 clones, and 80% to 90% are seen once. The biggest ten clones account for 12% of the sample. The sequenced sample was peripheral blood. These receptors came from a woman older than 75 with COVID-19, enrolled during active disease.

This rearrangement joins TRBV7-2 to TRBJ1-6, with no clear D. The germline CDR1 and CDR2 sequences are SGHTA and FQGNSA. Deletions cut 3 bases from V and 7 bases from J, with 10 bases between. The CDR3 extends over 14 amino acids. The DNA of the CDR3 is TGTGCCAGCAGCTTCGTACTGCCAAATTCACCCCTCCACTTT. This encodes CASSFVLPNSPLHF.

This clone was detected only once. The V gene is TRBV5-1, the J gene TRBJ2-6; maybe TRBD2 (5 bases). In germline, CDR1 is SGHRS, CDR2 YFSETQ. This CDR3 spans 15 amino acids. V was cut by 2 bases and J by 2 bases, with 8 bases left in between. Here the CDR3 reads CASSFGIPGANVLTF. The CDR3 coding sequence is TGCGCCAGCAGCTTCGGGATTCCTGGGGCCAACGTCCTGACTTTC. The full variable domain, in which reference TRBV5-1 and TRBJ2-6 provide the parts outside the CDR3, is KAGVTQTPRYLIKTRGQQVTLSCSPISGHRSVSWYQQTPGQGLQFLFEYFSETQRNKGNFPGRFSGRQFSNSRSEMNVSTLELGDSALYLCASSFGIPGANVLTFGAGSRLTVL.

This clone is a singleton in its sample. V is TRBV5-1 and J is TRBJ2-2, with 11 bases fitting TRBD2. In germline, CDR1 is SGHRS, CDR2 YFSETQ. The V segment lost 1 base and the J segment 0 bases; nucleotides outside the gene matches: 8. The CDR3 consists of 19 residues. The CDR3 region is CASSLPLAGGQTNTGELFF. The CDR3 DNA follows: TGCGCCAGCAGCTTGCCGCTAGCGGGGGGCCAGACGAACACCGGGGAGCTGTTTTTT.

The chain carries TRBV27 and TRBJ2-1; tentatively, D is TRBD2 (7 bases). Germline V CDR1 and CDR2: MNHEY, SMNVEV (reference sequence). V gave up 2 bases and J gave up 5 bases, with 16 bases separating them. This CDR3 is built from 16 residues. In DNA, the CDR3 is TGTGCCAGCAGTTTAGGTACTCGGGGGGCGAACAATGAGCAGTTCTTC. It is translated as CASSLGTRGANNEQFF.

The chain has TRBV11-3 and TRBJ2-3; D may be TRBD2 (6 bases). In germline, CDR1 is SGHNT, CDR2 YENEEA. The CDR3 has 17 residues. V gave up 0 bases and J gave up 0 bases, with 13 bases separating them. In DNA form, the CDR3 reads TGTGCCAGCAGCTTAGACCTAGCTCGGGGGAGCACAGATACGCAGTATTTT. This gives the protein CASSLDLARGSTDTQYF.

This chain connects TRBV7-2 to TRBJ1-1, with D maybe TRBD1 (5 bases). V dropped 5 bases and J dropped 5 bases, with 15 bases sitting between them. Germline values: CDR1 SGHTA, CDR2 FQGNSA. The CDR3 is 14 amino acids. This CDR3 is CASSPRWGGTEAFF. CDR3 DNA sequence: TGTGCCAGCAGCCCCCGTTGGGGGGGGACTGAAGCTTTCTTT.

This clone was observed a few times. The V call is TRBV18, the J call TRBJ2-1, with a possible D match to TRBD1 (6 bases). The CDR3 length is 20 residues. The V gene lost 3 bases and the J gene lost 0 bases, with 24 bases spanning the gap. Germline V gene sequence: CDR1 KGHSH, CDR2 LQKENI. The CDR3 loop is CASSPGRLLTQGNSYNEQFF. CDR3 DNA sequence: TGTGCCAGCTCACCGGGACGGCTACTAACCCAGGGGAACTCCTACAATGAGCAGTTCTTC.

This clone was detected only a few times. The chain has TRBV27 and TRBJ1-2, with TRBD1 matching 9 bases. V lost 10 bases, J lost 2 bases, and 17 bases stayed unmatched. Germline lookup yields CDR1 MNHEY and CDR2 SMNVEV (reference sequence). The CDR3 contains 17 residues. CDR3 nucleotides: TGTGCCACCCTAAAGGGATCGGATGACAGGGGGAACTATGGCTACACCTTC. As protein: CATLKGSDDRGNYGYTF.

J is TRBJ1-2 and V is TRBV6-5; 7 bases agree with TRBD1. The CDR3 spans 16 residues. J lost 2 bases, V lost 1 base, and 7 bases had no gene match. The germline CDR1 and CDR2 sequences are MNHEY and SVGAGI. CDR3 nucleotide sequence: TGTGCCAGCAGTTACTTAGGCGGCAGGGGGAACTATGGCTACACCTTC. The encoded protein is CASSYLGGRGNYGYTF.

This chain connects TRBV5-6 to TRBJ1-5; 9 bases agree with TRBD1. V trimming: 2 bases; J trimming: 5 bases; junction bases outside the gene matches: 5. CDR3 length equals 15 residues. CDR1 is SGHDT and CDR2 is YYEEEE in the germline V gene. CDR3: CASSFKDRGYQPQHF. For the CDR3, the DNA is TGTGCCAGCAGCTTCAAGGACAGGGGATATCAGCCCCAGCATTTT.

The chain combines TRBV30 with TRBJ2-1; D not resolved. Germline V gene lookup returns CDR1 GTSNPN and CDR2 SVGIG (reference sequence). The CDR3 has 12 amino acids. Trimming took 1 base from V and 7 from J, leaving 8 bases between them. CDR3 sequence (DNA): TGTGCCTGGAGTGATGGAGTAAATGAGCAGTTCTTC. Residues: CAWSDGVNEQFF.

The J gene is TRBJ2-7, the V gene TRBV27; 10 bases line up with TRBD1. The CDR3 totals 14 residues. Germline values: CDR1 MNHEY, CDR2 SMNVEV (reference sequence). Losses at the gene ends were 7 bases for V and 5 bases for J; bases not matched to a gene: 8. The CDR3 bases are TGTGCCAGCAATTCGGGGACAGGGGAACACGAGCAGTACTTC. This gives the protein CASNSGTGEHEQYF.

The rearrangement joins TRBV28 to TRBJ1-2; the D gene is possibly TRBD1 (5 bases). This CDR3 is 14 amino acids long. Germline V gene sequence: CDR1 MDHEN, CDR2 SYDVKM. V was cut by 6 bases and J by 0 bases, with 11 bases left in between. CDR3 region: CASREDSPNYGYTF. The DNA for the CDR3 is TGTGCCAGCAGAGAAGACAGTCCTAACTATGGCTACACCTTC.

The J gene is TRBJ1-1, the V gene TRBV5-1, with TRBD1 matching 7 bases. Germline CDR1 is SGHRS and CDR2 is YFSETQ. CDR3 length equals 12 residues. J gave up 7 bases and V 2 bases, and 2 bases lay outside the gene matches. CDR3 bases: TGCGCCAGCAGCTTAGGGGACAGTGAAGCTTTCTTT. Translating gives CASSLGDSEAFF.

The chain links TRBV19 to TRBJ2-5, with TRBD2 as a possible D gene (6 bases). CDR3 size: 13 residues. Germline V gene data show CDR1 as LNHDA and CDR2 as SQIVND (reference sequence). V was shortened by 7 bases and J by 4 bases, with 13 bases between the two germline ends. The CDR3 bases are TGTGCCAGTACCGGACGGAGGGGAGAGACCCAGTACTTC. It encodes CASTGRRGETQYF.

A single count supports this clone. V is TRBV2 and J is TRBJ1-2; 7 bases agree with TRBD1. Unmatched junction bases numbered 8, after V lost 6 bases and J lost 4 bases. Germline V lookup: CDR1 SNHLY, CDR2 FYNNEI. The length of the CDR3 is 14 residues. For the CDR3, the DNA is TGTGCCAGCAGCCGACAGGGCTTATTCTATGGCTACACCTTC. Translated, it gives CASSRQGLFYGYTF. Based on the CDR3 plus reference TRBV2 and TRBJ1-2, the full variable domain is EPEVTQTPSHQVTQMGQEVILRCVPISNHLYFYWYRQILGQKVEFLVSFYNNEISEKSEIFDDQFSVERPDGSNFTLKIRSTKLEDSAMYFCASSRQGLFYGYTFGSGTRLTVV.

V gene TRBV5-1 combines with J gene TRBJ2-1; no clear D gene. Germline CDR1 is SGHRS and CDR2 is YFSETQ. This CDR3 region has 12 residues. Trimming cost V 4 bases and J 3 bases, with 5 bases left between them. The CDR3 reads CASSPNYNEQFF. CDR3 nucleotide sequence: TGCGCCAGCAGCCCTAACTACAATGAGCAGTTCTTC.

The CDR3 DNA is TGTGCCAGCAGCCCGGGACTAGCGGGGGGGCTGATACAGGAGCAGTACTTC. Its translation is CASSPGLAGGLIQEQYF. The J gene is TRBJ2-7, the V gene TRBV3-1 (or the pseudogene TRBV3-2); 16 positions match TRBD2. The length of the CDR3 is 17 residues. CDR1 is LGHDT and CDR2 is YNNKEL in the germline V gene (reference sequence). With 4 bases clipped from V and 7 bases from J, the junction kept 10 bases outside the gene matches.

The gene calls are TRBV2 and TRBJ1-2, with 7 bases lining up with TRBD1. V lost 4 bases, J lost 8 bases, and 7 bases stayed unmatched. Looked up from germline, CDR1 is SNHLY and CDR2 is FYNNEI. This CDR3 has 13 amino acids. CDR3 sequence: CASSAVGGDGYTF. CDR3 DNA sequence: TGTGCCAGCAGTGCGGTAGGGGGCGACGGCTACACCTTC.

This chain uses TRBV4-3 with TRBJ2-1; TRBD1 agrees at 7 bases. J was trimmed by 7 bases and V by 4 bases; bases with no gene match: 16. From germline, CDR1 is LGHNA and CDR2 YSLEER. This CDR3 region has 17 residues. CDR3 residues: CASSLHPTGDLKNEQFF. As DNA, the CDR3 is TGCGCCAGCAGCCTCCACCCCACAGGGGATCTTAAGAATGAGCAGTTCTTC.

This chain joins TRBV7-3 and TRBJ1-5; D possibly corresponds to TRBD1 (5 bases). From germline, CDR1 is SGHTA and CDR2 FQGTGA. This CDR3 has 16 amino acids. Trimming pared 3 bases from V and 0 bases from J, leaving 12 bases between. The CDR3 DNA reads TGTGCCAGCAGCTTTCCGACAGCGTATAGCAATCAGCCCCAGCATTTT. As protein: CASSFPTAYSNQPQHF.

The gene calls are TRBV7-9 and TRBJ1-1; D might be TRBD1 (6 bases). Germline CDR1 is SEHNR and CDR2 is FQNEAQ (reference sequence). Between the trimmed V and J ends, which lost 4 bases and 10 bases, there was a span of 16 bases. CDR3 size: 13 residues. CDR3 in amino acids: CASSSTGNWRAFF. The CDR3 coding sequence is TGTGCCAGCAGCTCCACAGGGAACTGGAGAGCTTTCTTT.

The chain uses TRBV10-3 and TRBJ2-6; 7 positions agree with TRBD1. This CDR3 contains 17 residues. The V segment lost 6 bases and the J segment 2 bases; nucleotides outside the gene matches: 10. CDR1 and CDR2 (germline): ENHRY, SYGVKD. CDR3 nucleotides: TGTGCCATCAGGGTATATCGACAGGGAACTGGGGCCAACGTCCTGACTTTC. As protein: CAIRVYRQGTGANVLTF.

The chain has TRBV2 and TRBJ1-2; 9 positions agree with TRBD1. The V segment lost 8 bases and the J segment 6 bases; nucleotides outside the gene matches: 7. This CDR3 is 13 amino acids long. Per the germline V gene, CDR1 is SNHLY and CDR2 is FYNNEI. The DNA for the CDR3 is TGTGCCAGCGCGGGACAGGGAACGGATGGCTACACCTTC. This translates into CASAGQGTDGYTF.